Sequencing of this TCR beta chain was carried out in a study of CD8 T cells in ankylosing spondylitis. Study-wide results and limits: Disease-linked clones reportedly showed significant enrichment in matched ankylosing spondylitis synovial fluid. Previously reported in reactive arthritis synovial fluid and blood were some of the motif variants. A CD8+ phenotype characterized the disease-linked clones, which were relatively rare in peripheral blood. It appeared that ankylosing spondylitis blood was characterized by a TCR beta motif of about eight highly homologous variants.

Quantitative 5'-RACE was performed with molecular barcodes, and it yielded the TCR beta libraries. One entry per CDR3 protein results from TCRdb running MiXCR on the 5' RACE reads. The profile covers hundreds of thousands of distinct CDR3 sequences, with 25% to 30% appearing a single time and 0.89% taken by the ten largest. To note about this clonotype: Antigen unknown.

The receptor's source is a male donor with ankylosing spondylitis. The material sequenced was blood, either unsorted or a sorted T cell fraction (not recorded which).

In nucleotides, the CDR3 is TGTGCCATCAGTGATCAGGGAAAATATAGCAATCAGCCCCAGCATTTT. Translating it yields CAISDQGKYSNQPQHF. The chain employs TRBV10-3 and TRBJ1-5; tentatively, D is TRBD1 (5 bases). Trimming stripped 3 bases from V and 0 bases from J, with 12 bases between. The CDR3 is made up of 16 amino acids. Germline V lookup: CDR1 ENHRY, CDR2 SYGVKD.